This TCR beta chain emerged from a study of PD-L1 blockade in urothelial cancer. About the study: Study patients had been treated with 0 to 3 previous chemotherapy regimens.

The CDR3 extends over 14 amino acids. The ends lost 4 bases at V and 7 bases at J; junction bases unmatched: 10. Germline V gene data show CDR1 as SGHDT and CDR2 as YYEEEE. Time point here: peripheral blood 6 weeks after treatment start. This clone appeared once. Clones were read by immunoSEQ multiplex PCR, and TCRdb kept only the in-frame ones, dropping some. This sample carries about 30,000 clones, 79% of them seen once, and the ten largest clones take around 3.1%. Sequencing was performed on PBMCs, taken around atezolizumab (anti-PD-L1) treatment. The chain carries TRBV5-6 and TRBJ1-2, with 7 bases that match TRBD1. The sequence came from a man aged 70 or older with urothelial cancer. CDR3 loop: CASSPQRQGLGYTF. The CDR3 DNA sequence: TGTGCCAGCAGCCCCCAAAGACAGGGACTTGGCTACACCTTC.